A single sample is the source of the 2 T cell receptor beta chains below, sequenced in a study of shared clonotypes between healthy human individuals. Sequenced by immunoSEQ multiplex PCR; TCRdb stores in-frame clones only, minus some. The data contain 2 million to 3 million clones, roughly 93% of them singletons. The specimen was naive CD4+ T cells from PBMCs. As to subset: CD45RA+ positively selected. The receptors here all came from a man younger than 35 in good health. Some clones in this sample may be carry-over from other donors' samples.

The J gene is TRBJ1-5, the V gene TRBV7-6; perhaps TRBD1 as D (5 bases). Trimming stripped 5 bases from V and 4 bases from J, with 18 bases between. The CDR3 spans 16 residues. Germline V gene data show CDR1 as SGHVS and CDR2 as FNYEAQ. CDR3 sequence: CASSPGAGGLNQPQHF. Written as DNA, the CDR3 is TGTGCCAGCAGCCCTGGGGCAGGTGGTTTAAATCAGCCCCAGCATTTT.

This clone was observed a single time. V gene TRBV5-1 combines with J gene TRBJ2-2; D is undetermined. Germline V lookup: CDR1 SGHRS, CDR2 YFSETQ. The CDR3 has 12 residues. V was trimmed by 1 base and J by 6 bases, leaving 4 bases between them. Here the CDR3 DNA reads TGCGCCAGCAGCTTGACGGCCGGGGAGCTGTTTTTT. Its protein product is CASSLTAGELFF.